These T cell receptor beta chains were read from a single sample in a study of blood T cell repertoires in COVID-19. Method: immunoSEQ multiplex PCR; TCRdb's copy keeps in-frame clones and lacks some. The sample contains 250,000 or so clones, more than 75% of which appear only once. Sequenced sample: peripheral blood. The receptors here all came from a man older than 75 with acute or convalescent COVID-19. The CDR3 runs from the conserved cysteine through the conserved F or W. Each record gives: J gene, clone size, V gene, D gene, CDR3 protein, CDR3 DNA. The D gene is left open where the match is weak. Rows give clone size only sometimes, using once, few, many, or a class for an expanded clone.

>TRBJ1-1|few|TRBV5-4|.
CASSLRGNTEAFF
TGTGCCAGCAGCTTAAGGGGTAACACTGAAGCTTTCTTT
>TRBJ2-3|.|TRBV24-1|TRBD1
CATSDRGEITDTQYF
TGTGCCACCTCGGACAGGGGAGAGATTACAGATACGCAGTATTTT
>TRBJ2-5|few|TRBV6-5|.
CATRLSQETQYF
TGTGCCACCAGGTTGTCTCAAGAGACCCAGTACTTC
>TRBJ2-7|.|TRBV9|.
CASSVAGQGMDEQYF
TGTGCCAGCAGCGTAGCCGGGCAGGGAATGGACGAGCAGTACTTC
>TRBJ1-1|.|TRBV19|.
CASSIRKRTEAFF
TGTGCCAGTAGTATTAGGAAGAGGACTGAAGCTTTCTTT
>TRBJ1-4|.|TRBV11-2|TRBD1
CASSSWTGRDEKLFF
TGTGCCAGCAGCTCGTGGACAGGGAGGGATGAAAAACTGTTTTTT
>TRBJ1-2|.|TRBV7-9|.
CASSFRGSLYGYTF
TGTGCCAGCAGCTTCAGAGGGAGCCTCTATGGCTACACCTTC
>TRBJ2-1|few|TRBV28|TRBD2
CASSPTPSGGDNEQFF
TGTGCCAGCAGTCCTACCCCTAGCGGGGGGGACAATGAGCAGTTCTTC
>TRBJ1-2|.|TRBV6-6|.
CASSRRGFEGGYTF
TGTGCCAGCAGCCGCCGAGGATTTGAGGGTGGCTACACCTTC
>TRBJ1-6|.|TRBV14|.
CASSQALSPLHF
TGTGCCAGCAGCCAAGCCCTGTCACCCCTCCACTTT
>TRBJ2-7|.|TRBV27|TRBD1
CASSLRFGQGAGYEQYF
TGTGCCAGCAGTTTAAGGTTTGGACAGGGGGCCGGATACGAGCAGTACTTC
>TRBJ2-1|.|TRBV11-2|.
CASSFSRGRYNEQFF
TGTGCCAGCAGCTTTTCTCGAGGCAGATACAATGAGCAGTTCTTC
>TRBJ1-6|.|TRBV4-3|.
CASSQDSGESSPLHF
TGCGCCAGCAGCCAAGATTCAGGGGAAAGCTCACCCCTCCACTTT
>TRBJ1-2|.|TRBV7-8|TRBD1
CASSLAPRDRGVGDGYTF
TGTGCCAGCAGCTTAGCTCCTCGGGACAGGGGGGTCGGTGACGGCTACACCTTC
>TRBJ1-2|.|TRBV7-2|.
CASSLAGAAGYTF
TGTGCCAGCAGCTTAGCGGGGGCCGCGGGCTACACCTTC
>TRBJ2-3|few|TRBV19|TRBD2
CASSPSAGATDTQYF
TGTGCCAGTAGTCCTTCAGCGGGAGCCACAGATACGCAGTATTTT
>TRBJ1-1|.|TRBV18|TRBD1
CASSPQGALNTEAFF
TGTGCCAGCTCACCACAGGGGGCCTTGAACACTGAAGCTTTCTTT
>TRBJ2-1|.|TRBV5-6|TRBD1
CASSQVGTGGNEQFF
TGTGCCAGCAGCCAAGTAGGGACAGGGGGCAATGAGCAGTTCTTC
>TRBJ2-7|.|TRBV5-6|TRBD1
CASSQDRGLTEQYF
TGTGCCAGCAGCCAGGACAGGGGGTTGACCGAGCAGTACTTC
>TRBJ1-1|.|TRBV11-2|TRBD1
CASSFEGARNTEAFF
TGTGCCAGCAGCTTCGAGGGGGCGCGGAACACTGAAGCTTTCTTT
>TRBJ1-2|.|TRBV27|TRBD1
CASSFLGQGGGGYTF
TGTGCCAGCAGTTTCTTGGGACAGGGGGGAGGTGGCTACACCTTC
>TRBJ1-2|.|TRBV6-6|.
CASSESGNYGYTF
TGTGCCAGCTCTGAGAGCGGCAACTATGGCTACACCTTC
>TRBJ2-3|.|TRBV5-8|TRBD2
CASRSAGVSNTQYF
TGTGCCAGCAGGAGCGCGGGAGTTTCGAATACGCAGTATTTT
>TRBJ1-2|.|TRBV28|.
CASSRPGAGAYGYTF
TGTGCCAGCAGCCGGCCTGGGGCAGGGGCCTATGGCTACACCTTC
>TRBJ2-2|.|TRBV18|TRBD2
CASSPRTSGGTNTGELFF
TGTGCCAGCTCACCCAGGACTAGCGGGGGGACGAACACCGGGGAGCTGTTTTTT
>TRBJ1-6|few|TRBV9|.
CASSVAGDNSPLHF
TGTGCCAGCAGCGTAGCCGGGGATAATTCACCCCTCCACTTT
>TRBJ1-6|.|TRBV12-3/TRBV12-4|.
CASSILMGGPLHF
TGTGCCAGCAGTATCCTAATGGGCGGGCCCCTCCACTTT
>TRBJ2-1|.|TRBV9|TRBD1
CASSVSQGANNEQFF
TGTGCCAGCAGCGTTAGTCAGGGGGCCAACAATGAGCAGTTCTTC
>TRBJ2-1|.|TRBV24-1|.
CATSAVGLNEQFF
TGTGCCACCAGTGCCGTCGGACTCAATGAGCAGTTCTTC
>TRBJ2-5|.|TRBV15|TRBD2
CATSLTGLVRATQYF
TGTGCCACCAGCCTTACGGGACTAGTAAGGGCGACCCAGTACTTC
>TRBJ2-5|.|TRBV29-1|.
CSADRGTETQYF
TGCAGCGCCGACCGGGGAACGGAGACCCAGTACTTC
>TRBJ2-7|.|TRBV18|.
CASSPQGESEQYF
TGTGCCAGCTCACCACAGGGAGAGAGCGAGCAGTACTTC
>TRBJ2-3|.|TRBV7-7|TRBD2
CASSSGRLAGGNTQYF
TGTGCTAGCAGCTCCGGCCGACTAGCGGGGGGGAATACGCAGTATTTT
>TRBJ2-7|.|TRBV5-1|TRBD1
CASSPHTGQTYYEQYF
TGCGCCAGCAGCCCGCACACGGGACAGACATACTACGAGCAGTACTTC
>TRBJ2-1|.|TRBV6-2/TRBV6-3|.
CASSYPLRGIQFF
TGTGCCAGCAGTTACCCCCTTCGAGGGATCCAGTTCTTC
>TRBJ2-7|.|TRBV9|TRBD1
CASSVGPGQSSYEQYF
TGTGCCAGCAGCGTAGGTCCGGGACAGAGCTCCTACGAGCAGTACTTC
>TRBJ2-1|.|TRBV2|TRBD2
CASSVGGGTYNEQFF
TGTGCCAGCAGTGTCGGCGGGGGGACCTACAATGAGCAGTTCTTC